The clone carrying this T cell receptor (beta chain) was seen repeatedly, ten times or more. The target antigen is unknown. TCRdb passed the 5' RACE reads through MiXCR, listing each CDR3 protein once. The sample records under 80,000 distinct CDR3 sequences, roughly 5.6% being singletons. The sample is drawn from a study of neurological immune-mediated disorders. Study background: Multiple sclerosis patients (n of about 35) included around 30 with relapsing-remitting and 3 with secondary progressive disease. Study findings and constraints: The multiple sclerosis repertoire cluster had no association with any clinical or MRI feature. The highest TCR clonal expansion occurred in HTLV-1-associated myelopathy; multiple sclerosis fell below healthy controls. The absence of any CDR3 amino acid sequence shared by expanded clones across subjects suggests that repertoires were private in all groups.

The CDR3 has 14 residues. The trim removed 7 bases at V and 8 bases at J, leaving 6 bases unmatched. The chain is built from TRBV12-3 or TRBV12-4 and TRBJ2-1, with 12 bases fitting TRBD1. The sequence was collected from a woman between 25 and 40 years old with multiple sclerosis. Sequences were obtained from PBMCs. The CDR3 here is CASNPGQGAYEQFF. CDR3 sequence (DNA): TGTGCCAGCAACCCGGGACAGGGGGCATATGAGCAGTTCTTC.